These T cell receptor beta chains were read from a single sample in a study of cytomegalovirus exposure and HLA in healthy donors. Sequencing used immunoSEQ multiplex PCR; TCRdb keeps in-frame clones, though not all of them. The repertoire holds 95,000 to 150,000 clones, with 90% to 95% as singletons. Sequenced sample: PBMCs. The receptors were sampled from a woman aged 18-30 years in good health and CMV-seronegative. Both conserved end residues are part of each CDR3. D genes are given only for firm matches. Rows give clone size only sometimes, using once, few, many, or a class for an expanded clone.

clone size: -
V gene: TRBV7-6
J gene: TRBJ1-5
D gene: -
CDR3 length: 16
CDR3 DNA: TGTGCCAGCAGCTTATTAGCCAGGGAAGGGGGTCAGCCCCAGCATTTT
CDR3 protein: CASSLLAREGGQPQHF

clone size: -
V gene: TRBV19
J gene: TRBJ2-3
D gene: -
CDR3 length: 15
CDR3 DNA: TGTGCCAGTAGTAGGGTTGCGGGATCGGCAGATACGCAGTATTTT
CDR3 protein: CASSRVAGSADTQYF

clone size: -
V gene: TRBV5-5
J gene: TRBJ1-5
D gene: -
CDR3 length: 14
CDR3 DNA: TGTGCCAGCAGCCAAAGTCTTACTAATCAGCCCCAGCATTTT
CDR3 protein: CASSQSLTNQPQHF

clone size: -
V gene: TRBV6-5
J gene: TRBJ1-1
D gene: -
CDR3 length: 12
CDR3 DNA: TGTGCCACCCGGTGGGGGGGGACTGAAGCTTTCTTT
CDR3 protein: CATRWGGTEAFF

clone size: -
V gene: TRBV30
J gene: TRBJ1-2
D gene: -
CDR3 length: 14
CDR3 DNA: TGTGCCTGGGCGCGAGCCGGGGGGGTGTATGGCTACACCTTC
CDR3 protein: CAWARAGGVYGYTF

clone size: -
V gene: TRBV9
J gene: TRBJ2-3
D gene: TRBD2
CDR3 length: 16
CDR3 DNA: TGTGCCAGCAGCGTAGTGGTAGCGGGGAACACAGATACGCAGTATTTT
CDR3 protein: CASSVVVAGNTDTQYF

clone size: -
V gene: TRBV6-5
J gene: TRBJ1-1
D gene: -
CDR3 length: 16
CDR3 DNA: TGTGCCAGCAGTTACTCGATTAACAGTTTGAACACTGAAGCTTTCTTT
CDR3 protein: CASSYSINSLNTEAFF

clone size: -
V gene: TRBV6-6
J gene: TRBJ1-2
D gene: -
CDR3 length: 14
CDR3 DNA: TGTGCCAGCAGTCACAGCCTCCCTCCCTATGGCTACACCTTC
CDR3 protein: CASSHSLPPYGYTF

clone size: -
V gene: TRBV6-4
J gene: TRBJ2-3
D gene: TRBD2
CDR3 length: 13
CDR3 DNA: TGTGCCAGCAGTCTAGCGGGAGGGGATACGCAGTATTTT
CDR3 protein: CASSLAGGDTQYF

clone size: -
V gene: TRBV6-5
J gene: TRBJ2-2
D gene: TRBD1
CDR3 length: 15
CDR3 DNA: TGTGCCAGCAGCCGCGGGACAGGAAACACCGGGGAGCTGTTTTTT
CDR3 protein: CASSRGTGNTGELFF

clone size: -
V gene: TRBV10-2
J gene: TRBJ1-4
D gene: -
CDR3 length: 16
CDR3 DNA: TGCGCCAGCAGTGAGGGGAAGTTGGGAGGCGACGAAAAACTGTTTTTT
CDR3 protein: CASSEGKLGGDEKLFF

clone size: -
V gene: TRBV19
J gene: TRBJ2-1
D gene: TRBD2
CDR3 length: 16
CDR3 DNA: TGTGCCAGTAGTATGGGTAGCGGGGCTTCCTACAATGAGCAGTTCTTC
CDR3 protein: CASSMGSGASYNEQFF

clone size: -
V gene: TRBV5-1
J gene: TRBJ2-1
D gene: TRBD2
CDR3 length: 15
CDR3 DNA: TGCGCCAGCAGGCCGGGACTAGCGGACTACAATGAGCAGTTCTTC
CDR3 protein: CASRPGLADYNEQFF

clone size: -
V gene: TRBV5-1
J gene: TRBJ1-1
D gene: -
CDR3 length: 14
CDR3 DNA: TGCGCCAGCAGCTTGATCGATGCGGACACTGAAGCTTTCTTT
CDR3 protein: CASSLIDADTEAFF

clone size: -
V gene: TRBV5-1
J gene: TRBJ2-3
D gene: TRBD2
CDR3 length: 17
CDR3 DNA: TGCGCCAGCAGCTTGGGGGTCGGGGCTAGCGGGACAGATACGCAGTATTTT
CDR3 protein: CASSLGVGASGTDTQYF

clone size: -
V gene: TRBV4-1
J gene: TRBJ2-4
D gene: -
CDR3 length: 16
CDR3 DNA: TGCGCCAGCAGCCAAGATCGAGTACTAGCCAAAAACATTCAGTACTTC
CDR3 protein: CASSQDRVLAKNIQYF

clone size: once
V gene: TRBV5-1
J gene: TRBJ1-4
D gene: TRBD1
CDR3 length: 20
CDR3 DNA: TGCGCCAGCAGCTTGTCGGGACAGGGGACGATATCCAGTGCTAATGAAAAACTGTTTTTT
CDR3 protein: CASSLSGQGTISSANEKLFF

clone size: -
V gene: TRBV7-9
J gene: TRBJ2-3
D gene: -
CDR3 length: 15
CDR3 DNA: TGTGCCAGCAGCACCAGCGGGCTAGGCACAGATACGCAGTATTTT
CDR3 protein: CASSTSGLGTDTQYF

clone size: -
V gene: TRBV28
J gene: TRBJ2-7
D gene: TRBD2
CDR3 length: 14
CDR3 DNA: TGTGCCAGCAGTTTAACTAGCGGTTCCTACGAGCAGTACTTC
CDR3 protein: CASSLTSGSYEQYF

clone size: -
V gene: TRBV5-1
J gene: TRBJ1-1
D gene: -
CDR3 length: 13
CDR3 DNA: TGCGCCAGCAGCTTGGTATCGGGCGGGGAAGCTTTCTTT
CDR3 protein: CASSLVSGGEAFF

clone size: -
V gene: TRBV30
J gene: TRBJ1-2
D gene: TRBD1
CDR3 length: 16
CDR3 DNA: TGTGCCTGGAGAGCTCCGGCCGGGACAGGGTTTAAGCCCGTCACCTTC
CDR3 protein: CAWRAPAGTGFKPVTF

clone size: -
V gene: TRBV28
J gene: TRBJ2-1
D gene: TRBD1
CDR3 length: 16
CDR3 DNA: TGTGCCAGCCGAGTCCTCTCAGGGGGCGCCTACAATGAGCAGTTCTTC
CDR3 protein: CASRVLSGGAYNEQFF

clone size: once
V gene: TRBV5-4
J gene: TRBJ2-1
D gene: TRBD2
CDR3 length: 16
CDR3 DNA: TGTGCCAGCAGCCCCTTAGCGGGGGGACTATACAATGAGCAGTTCTTC
CDR3 protein: CASSPLAGGLYNEQFF

clone size: -
V gene: TRBV18
J gene: TRBJ1-5
D gene: -
CDR3 length: 16
CDR3 DNA: TGTGCCAGCTCACCAACGTCAAACAGTTACAATCAGCCCCAGCATTTT
CDR3 protein: CASSPTSNSYNQPQHF

clone size: once
V gene: TRBV19
J gene: TRBJ1-2
D gene: -
CDR3 length: 14
CDR3 DNA: TGTGCCAGTAGTAGCTCGGGAGGGGCTGGAGGCTACACCTTC
CDR3 protein: CASSSSGGAGGYTF

clone size: few
V gene: TRBV4-2
J gene: TRBJ2-1
D gene: -
CDR3 length: 13
CDR3 DNA: TGTGCCAGCAGCCATGGACAGTACAATGAGCAGTTCTTC
CDR3 protein: CASSHGQYNEQFF

clone size: -
V gene: TRBV7-6
J gene: TRBJ2-6
D gene: TRBD1
CDR3 length: 17
CDR3 DNA: TGTGCCAGCAGCGCGGGGACAGGGAACTCTGGGGCCAACGTCCTGACTTTC
CDR3 protein: CASSAGTGNSGANVLTF

clone size: -
V gene: TRBV2
J gene: TRBJ2-5
D gene: -
CDR3 length: 12
CDR3 DNA: TGTGCCAGCGGAGACCGTCGGGTGACCCAGTACTTC
CDR3 protein: CASGDRRVTQYF

clone size: once
V gene: TRBV6-6
J gene: TRBJ2-7
D gene: TRBD1
CDR3 length: 13
CDR3 DNA: TGTGCCAGCAGTAGGGACAGGTCCTACGAGCAGTACTTC
CDR3 protein: CASSRDRSYEQYF

clone size: -
V gene: TRBV28
J gene: TRBJ2-5
D gene: TRBD2
CDR3 length: 15
CDR3 DNA: TGTGCCAGCAGTCCTCGGGACTACCTCCAAGAGACCCAGTACTTC
CDR3 protein: CASSPRDYLQETQYF

clone size: -
V gene: TRBV2
J gene: TRBJ1-4
D gene: TRBD1
CDR3 length: 14
CDR3 DNA: TGTGCCAGGGGACAGGGGGTAGCTAATGAAAAACTGTTTTTT
CDR3 protein: CARGQGVANEKLFF

clone size: -
V gene: TRBV6-5
J gene: TRBJ2-7
D gene: -
CDR3 length: 15
CDR3 DNA: TGTGCCAGCAGTTACGGTCCCCAAGGGGGCTACGAGCAGTACTTC
CDR3 protein: CASSYGPQGGYEQYF

clone size: -
V gene: TRBV28
J gene: TRBJ2-7
D gene: TRBD1
CDR3 length: 16
CDR3 DNA: TGTGCCAGCATACCCCCGACCGGGACAGGACCCTACGAGCAGTACTTC
CDR3 protein: CASIPPTGTGPYEQYF

clone size: -
V gene: TRBV6-5
J gene: TRBJ1-1
D gene: -
CDR3 length: 13
CDR3 DNA: TGTGCCAGCAGTTACCCGGGTACGACTGAAGCTTTCTTT
CDR3 protein: CASSYPGTTEAFF

clone size: -
V gene: TRBV6-5
J gene: TRBJ1-6
D gene: -
CDR3 length: 13
CDR3 DNA: TGTGCCAGCAGTTACTTGACCGGGTCCATCCTCCACTTT
CDR3 protein: CASSYLTGSILHF

clone size: -
V gene: TRBV18
J gene: TRBJ1-3
D gene: -
CDR3 length: 16
CDR3 DNA: TGTGCCAGCTCACCGTCGGCAGGTTTCTCTGGAAACACCATATATTTT
CDR3 protein: CASSPSAGFSGNTIYF

clone size: -
V gene: TRBV20-1
J gene: TRBJ2-7
D gene: -
CDR3 length: 11
CDR3 DNA: TGCAGTGCTAGCCCAGGGTACGAGCAGTACTTC
CDR3 protein: CSASPGYEQYF

clone size: -
V gene: TRBV7-6
J gene: TRBJ1-6
D gene: -
CDR3 length: 17
CDR3 DNA: TGTGCCAGCAGCTTAAAAGTAGCCGGCCGGGAAGATTCACCCCTCCACTTT
CDR3 protein: CASSLKVAGREDSPLHF

clone size: -
V gene: TRBV5-1
J gene: TRBJ1-5
D gene: -
CDR3 length: 17
CDR3 DNA: TGCGCCAGCAGCTTGGATGGGCAGCATAATAGCAATCAGCCCCAGCATTTT
CDR3 protein: CASSLDGQHNSNQPQHF

clone size: -
V gene: TRBV7-3
J gene: TRBJ2-1
D gene: -
CDR3 length: 14
CDR3 DNA: TGTGCCAGCAGCTTAACGGGAGCTGGGGATGAGCAGTTCTTC
CDR3 protein: CASSLTGAGDEQFF